The 28 T cell receptor beta chains below come from one sample, sequenced in a study of CD8 T cells in ankylosing spondylitis. In TCRdb, the 5' RACE reads were re-called with MiXCR into one record per CDR3 protein. The sample has a few hundred thousand distinct CDR3 sequences, under 20% seen once; the top ten hold around 33%. Sequenced sample: blood, either unsorted or a sorted T cell fraction (not recorded which). All receptors derive from a male donor with ankylosing spondylitis or in good health (not recorded which).

This clonotype occurred a few times. This chain uses TRBV20-1 with TRBJ2-7; 12 nucleotides align to TRBD2. The CDR3 extends over 15 amino acids. Per germline, CDR1 DFQATT and CDR2 SNEGSKA (reference sequence). V gave up 3 bases and J gave up 7 bases; unmatched junction bases: 10. DNA for the CDR3: TGCAGTGCTAGGACTAGCGGGAGCAGAATGCAGGAGCAGTACTTC. Encoded protein: CSARTSGSRMQEQYF.

The chain uses TRBV27 and TRBJ2-3, with 7 bases fitting TRBD1. The CDR3 extends over 16 amino acids. Germline V gene sequence: CDR1 MNHEY, CDR2 SMNVEV (reference sequence). The V and J ends lost 8 bases and 3 bases, in that order; junction bases with no gene match: 14. The CDR3 sequence is CASQPKTGSGTDTQYF. DNA of the CDR3: TGTGCCAGCCAACCGAAGACAGGGAGTGGGACAGATACGCAGTATTTT.

This clonotype was found a few times. This rearrangement joins TRBV7-9 to TRBJ2-6, with D uncertain. This CDR3 contains 14 residues. Germline values: CDR1 SEHNR, CDR2 FQNEAQ (reference sequence). V dropped 8 bases and J dropped 2 bases, with 10 bases sitting between them. The CDR3 region has the DNA TGTGCCAGCGTCCGGACGGCTGGGGCCAACGTCCTGACTTTC. Translated, it gives CASVRTAGANVLTF.

This clonotype turned up a few times. The chain is built from TRBV29-1 and TRBJ2-4; possibly TRBD1 for D (5 bases). CDR1 is SQVTM and CDR2 is ANQGSEA in the germline V gene. The CDR3 is 13 amino acids. V lost 0 bases and J lost 11, with 14 bases in between. CDR3 coding DNA: TGCAGCGTTGAAGATGGGGTAGGGGCATTTCAGTACTTC. It encodes CSVEDGVGAFQYF.

This clonotype turned up a few times. The chain is built from TRBV3-1 and TRBJ2-1; D unclear. V was pared by 0 bases and J by 4 bases, with 7 bases between. There are 14 residues in the CDR3. Germline loops: CDR1 LGHDT, CDR2 YNNKEL (reference sequence). The CDR3 protein is CASSQDAEYNEQFF. DNA of the CDR3: TGTGCCAGCAGCCAAGACGCGGAGTACAATGAGCAGTTCTTC.

In its sample, this clonotype was seen once. The gene calls are TRBV29-1 and TRBJ2-5; 7 nucleotides line up with TRBD2. CDR1 and CDR2 from the germline V gene are SQVTM and ANQGSEA. V shed 4 bases and J 0 bases; nucleotides not matched to a gene: 11. The CDR3 is 16 amino acids. CDR3 DNA: TGCAGCGTTGCGGGAACACTAGCGACCAACCAAGAGACCCAGTACTTC. Its translation is CSVAGTLATNQETQYF.

This clonotype has a count of ten or more. V is TRBV27 and J is TRBJ2-1, with TRBD2 matching 9 bases. With V trimmed by 4 bases and J by 14 bases, 15 bases remained unmatched. CDR1 is MNHEY and CDR2 is SMNVEV in the germline V gene (reference sequence). The CDR3 totals 15 residues. The CDR3: CASSSPTSGDGVEFF. DNA for the CDR3: TGTGCCAGCAGTTCCCCGACTAGCGGTGACGGCGTGGAGTTCTTC.

This chain uses TRBV28 with TRBJ2-3; no firm D call. V was trimmed by 3 bases and J by 3 bases, leaving 7 bases between them. Per germline, CDR1 MDHEN and CDR2 SYDVKM. CDR3 size: 13 residues. The CDR3 loop is CASSFYGTDTQYF. DNA of the CDR3: TGTGCCAGCAGTTTCTACGGAACAGATACGCAGTATTTT.

This rearrangement joins TRBV9 to TRBJ1-4; a possible D gene is TRBD1 (5 bases). Trimming removed 2 bases from V and 5 bases from J, with 10 bases in between. The germline gives CDR1 SGDLS, CDR2 YYNGEE. The CDR3 length is 14 residues. CDR3 loop: CASSVGQGNEKLFF. As DNA, the CDR3 is TGTGCCAGCAGCGTGGGGCAGGGAAATGAAAAACTGTTTTTT.

This clonotype came up a few times. The genes are TRBV4-1 and TRBJ1-6; 9 bases map to TRBD1. The CDR3 has 15 residues. V lost 4 bases and J lost 9; bases outside the gene matches: 7. Germline V lookup: CDR1 MGHRA, CDR2 YSYEKL. CDR3 DNA: TGCGCCAGCAGCCGAGGGACAGGGCGGATTTCACCCCTCCACTTT. This gives the protein CASSRGTGRISPLHF.

The chain recombines TRBV9 with TRBJ2-3, with 9 bases that match TRBD2. Per the germline V gene, CDR1 is SGDLS and CDR2 is YYNGEE. J gave up 4 bases and V 0 bases, and 3 bases lay outside the gene matches. The CDR3 is made up of 15 amino acids. The CDR3 DNA reads as TGTGCCAGCAGCGTAGTTGCGGGAGGGCCAGATACGCAGTATTTT. This encodes CASSVVAGGPDTQYF.

The rearrangement uses TRBV10-3 and TRBJ2-3; 8 bases are shared with TRBD1. Trimming removed 2 bases from V and 6 bases from J; junction bases left unmatched: 4. This CDR3 has 14 residues. CDR1 is ENHRY, CDR2 SYGVKD, per germline. This CDR3 reads CAISEGQGRDTQYF. For the CDR3, the DNA is TGTGCCATCAGTGAGGGACAGGGAAGGGATACGCAGTATTTT.

The chain is built from TRBV20-1 and TRBJ2-7; 9 nucleotides line up with TRBD1. Germline trimming cut 1 base from V and 7 bases from J; bases unmatched to any gene: 8. Germline loops: CDR1 DFQATT, CDR2 SNEGSKA (reference sequence). This CDR3 contains 14 residues. CDR3 nucleotide sequence: TGCAGTGCTAGAGGGACAGGGGTCCCTCGGGAGCAGTACTTC. It specifies CSARGTGVPREQYF.

The chain couples TRBV28 to TRBJ2-7; D tentatively reads TRBD1 or TRBD2 (7 bases each). V was clipped by 4 bases and J by 2 bases, with 18 bases between them. The CDR3 extends over 16 amino acids. Germline V gene sequence: CDR1 MDHEN, CDR2 SYDVKM. Written as DNA, the CDR3 is TGTGCCAGCAGTTCCTCGAAGCGGGACAGTCCCTACGAGCAGTACTTC. Translation: CASSSSKRDSPYEQYF.

This clonotype occurred many times. This rearrangement joins TRBV6-1 to TRBJ2-7; 8 nucleotides agree with TRBD2. The germline gives CDR1 MNHNS, CDR2 SASEGT. The junction had 14 bases not matched to a gene; V was cut back by 1 base and J by 9 bases. The CDR3 is made up of 16 amino acids. CDR3 nucleotides: TGTGCCAGCAGTGAAGGGCTAGCGGGCCTCCGATTTGGGCAGTACTTC. This sequence encodes CASSEGLAGLRFGQYF.

This clonotype occurred many times. The J gene is TRBJ2-1, the V gene TRBV20-1, with 8 bases that match TRBD2. The CDR3 length is 15 residues. Germline lookup yields CDR1 DFQATT and CDR2 SNEGSKA (reference sequence). Trimming at V came to 0 bases and at J to 7 bases, leaving 8 bases not matched to a gene. The DNA for the CDR3 is TGCAGTGCTAGAGATTTTGAGCGGGAGTTGAATGAGCAGTTCTTC. Translation gives CSARDFERELNEQFF.

J is TRBJ2-1 and V is TRBV7-9, with 8 bases matching TRBD2. Trimming took 5 bases from V and 5 from J; bases not matched to a gene: 11. CDR1 and CDR2 from the germline V gene are SEHNR and FQNEAQ (reference sequence). The CDR3 sequence is 16 residues long. In nucleotides, the CDR3 is TGTGCCAGCAGCGCCCCGCCGGGACTAGGGAACAATGAGCAGTTCTTC. It is translated as CASSAPPGLGNNEQFF.

The J gene is TRBJ1-2, the V gene TRBV12-3 or TRBV12-4; tentative D call: TRBD1 (6 bases). The CDR3 is 13 amino acids. V lost 3 bases to trimming and J lost 3 bases, with 8 bases between them. Here the CDR3 reads CASSFQGHYGYTF. The CDR3 DNA sequence: TGTGCCAGCAGTTTCCAGGGGCACTATGGCTACACCTTC.

In its sample, this clonotype was seen a few times. A much more abundant neighbour one base away suggests this may be a read error. The gene calls are TRBV7-2 and TRBJ2-3, with D possibly TRBD2 on 5 matching bases. The CDR3 runs 15 residues. CDR1 SGHTA and CDR2 FQGNSA come from the germline V gene. V was clipped by 3 bases and J by 0 bases, with 10 bases between them. CDR3 bases: TGTGCCAGCAGCTTCGGAGCGGCTAGCACAGATACGCAGTATTTT. Residues: CASSFGAASTDTQYF. The variable domain in full, with the rest retrieved from reference TRBV7-2 and TRBJ2-3, is GAGVSQSPSNKVTEKGKDVELRCDPISGHTALYWYRQSLGQGLEFLIYFQGNSAPDKSGLPSDRFSAERTGGSVSTLTIQRTQQEDSAVYLCASSFGAASTDTQYFGPGTRLTVL.

This clonotype has only a few counts. The V call is TRBV15, the J call TRBJ2-7; D might be TRBD1 (6 bases). The CDR3 covers 13 residues. The V gene's germline CDR1 is LNHNV and CDR2 YYDKDF (reference sequence). Trimming took 2 bases from V and 1 from J, leaving 6 bases between them. CDR3 coding DNA: TGTGCCACCAGCAGAACAGGGTCCTACGAGCAGTACTTC. This sequence encodes CATSRTGSYEQYF.

The CDR3 loop reads CASSWTSGGNEQFF. As DNA, the CDR3 is TGCGCCAGCAGCTGGACTAGCGGAGGGAATGAGCAGTTCTTC. The V gene is TRBV5-1, the J gene TRBJ2-1; 10 nucleotides agree with TRBD2. V gave up 3 bases and J gave up 7 bases; unmatched junction bases: 4. The CDR3 totals 14 residues. From germline, CDR1 is SGHRS and CDR2 YFSETQ. Variable domain in full (rest from reference TRBV5-1 and TRBJ2-1): KAGVTQTPRYLIKTRGQQVTLSCSPISGHRSVSWYQQTPGQGLQFLFEYFSETQRNKGNFPGRFSGRQFSNSRSEMNVSTLELGDSALYLCASSWTSGGNEQFFGPGTRLTVL.

The chain is built from TRBV4-2 and TRBJ2-5, with 7 bases aligning to TRBD1. CDR1 and CDR2 from the germline V gene are LGHNA and YNFKEQ. J gave up 0 bases and V 4 bases, and 11 bases lay outside the gene matches. The CDR3 consists of 17 residues. CDR3 loop: CASSLGLLTGNQETQYF. The CDR3 nucleotides read TGTGCCAGCAGCCTTGGTCTACTGACAGGGAACCAAGAGACCCAGTACTTC.

V usage is TRBV20-1 and J usage is TRBJ2-1; 7 bases line up with TRBD2. The V gene end was trimmed by 0 bases and the J gene end by 3 bases; junction bases not matched to a gene: 8. Germline V gene data show CDR1 as DFQATT and CDR2 as SNEGSKA (reference sequence). The CDR3 totals 16 residues. The CDR3 nucleotides read TGCAGTGCTAGAGACGCTCTAGCGGACCTCTACAATGAGCAGTTCTTC. It yields the protein CSARDALADLYNEQFF.

The genes are TRBV29-1 and TRBJ2-7; D not resolved. The germline CDR1 and CDR2 sequences are SQVTM and ANQGSEA. CDR3 size: 15 residues. V lost 4 bases and J 0 bases, leaving 16 bases between the germline ends. The chain's CDR3 is CSVVGTTGNSYEQYF. Here the CDR3 DNA reads TGCAGCGTTGTCGGTACCACGGGCAACTCCTACGAGCAGTACTTC.

The chain employs TRBV20-1 and TRBJ1-2; tentative D call: TRBD1 (5 bases). The CDR3 is 15 residues long. V lost 3 bases to trimming and J lost 0 bases, with 14 bases between them. Germline loops: CDR1 DFQATT, CDR2 SNEGSKA (reference sequence). CDR3 nucleotide sequence: TGCAGTGCTAGCCGCAGGGAGACTACTAACTATGGCTACACCTTC. Amino acids: CSASRRETTNYGYTF.

The J gene is TRBJ1-2, the V gene TRBV20-1; D uncertain. Between the trimmed V and J ends, which lost 0 bases and 6 bases, there was a span of 17 bases. The V gene's germline CDR1 is DFQATT and CDR2 SNEGSKA (reference sequence). CDR3 length: 15 residues. CDR3 sequence (DNA): TGCAGTGCTAGAGACCCCCTTTTGGGCAGCCATGGCTACACCTTC. It yields the protein CSARDPLLGSHGYTF.

About this clonotype itself: This could be a read error, since a much larger clone is one nucleotide away. The rearrangement uses TRBV28 and TRBJ2-7, with TRBD2 matching 11 bases. The CDR3 is made up of 15 amino acids. CDR1 and CDR2 from the germline V gene are MDHEN and SYDVKM. CDR3 coding DNA: TGTGCCAGCAGTAAGGGACTAGCGGTTACCTACCAGCAGTACTTC. It codes for CASSKGLAVTYQQYF.

The CDR3 protein is CSARRTSGSLHEQFF. In DNA, the CDR3 is TGCAGTGCCCGAAGGACTAGCGGGAGTCTTCATGAGCAGTTCTTC. This chain connects TRBV20-1 to TRBJ2-1; 13 positions agree with TRBD2. The length of the CDR3 is 15 residues. The germline CDR1 and CDR2 sequences are DFQATT and SNEGSKA (reference sequence). The trim removed 6 bases at V and 8 bases at J, leaving 10 bases unmatched.